The 29 T cell receptor beta chains below come from one sample, sequenced in a study of OX40 agonist ivuxolimab in advanced cancers. The repertoire was sequenced with immunoSEQ multiplex PCR; TCRdb's copy has only in-frame clones and lacks some. Counted here are just over 60,000 clones, around 87% occurring once; the ten biggest clones make up around 15%. The material sequenced was CD4+ or CD8+ T cells sorted from blood, taken in a trial of the OX40 agonist ivuxolimab. These receptors originate from an adult with an advanced solid tumor such as melanoma, head and neck, liver or kidney cancer.

V is TRBV7-3 and J is TRBJ2-7, with D hard to call. The germline gives CDR1 SGHTA, CDR2 FQGTGA. The length of the CDR3 is 14 residues. V was clipped by 1 base and J by 0 bases, with 7 bases between them. The CDR3 DNA reads as TGTGCCAGCAGCTTAAGTGCTCACTCCTACGAGCAGTACTTC. It specifies CASSLSAHSYEQYF.

The chain joins TRBV7-9 to TRBJ2-3; D is uncertain. This CDR3 is built from 15 residues. From germline, CDR1 is SEHNR and CDR2 FQNEAQ (reference sequence). V lost 5 bases and J 4 bases, leaving 16 bases between the germline ends. The CDR3 bases are TGTGCCAGCAGCCCACGGACCTCGCTGGCAGATACGCAGTATTTT. Amino acids: CASSPRTSLADTQYF.

This chain connects TRBV2 to TRBJ2-2; 14 bases are a match to TRBD2. J lost 4 bases, V lost 6 bases, and 1 base had no gene match. This CDR3 is 15 amino acids long. The germline V gene encodes CDR1 SNHLY and CDR2 FYNNEI. The CDR3 DNA sequence: TGTGCCAGCAGGGGACTAGCGGGAGTCACCGGGGAGCTGTTTTTT. Its translation is CASRGLAGVTGELFF.

This clone was recorded a few times. This chain joins TRBV9 and TRBJ1-2; maybe TRBD1 (5 bases). The CDR3 covers 13 residues. Germline CDR1 reads SGDLS; CDR2 reads YYNGEE. V lost 4 bases to trimming and J lost 2 bases, with 9 bases between them. The chain's CDR3 is CASSPGLNYGYTF. The CDR3 nucleotides are TGTGCCAGCAGCCCGGGACTGAACTATGGCTACACCTTC.

The chain has TRBV30 and TRBJ2-7; TRBD2 matches 7 bases. The CDR3 contains 15 residues. Trimming took 5 bases from V and 0 from J; bases not matched to a gene: 10. The germline V gene has CDR1 GTSNPN and CDR2 SVGIG (reference sequence). CDR3 region: CAWGPLGGSSYEQYF. Written as DNA, the CDR3 is TGTGCCTGGGGGCCGTTGGGCGGGAGCTCCTACGAGCAGTACTTC.

In its sample, this clone is medium-sized. The chain employs TRBV18 and TRBJ1-5; TRBD1 matches 8 bases. The CDR3 sequence is 15 residues long. The J segment lost 4 bases and the V segment lost 2 bases, leaving 4 bases of the junction unmatched. The germline gives CDR1 KGHSH, CDR2 LQKENI. The CDR3 spells CASSPARGRNQPQHF. The CDR3 coding sequence is TGTGCCAGCTCACCAGCCAGGGGGCGGAATCAGCCCCAGCATTTT.

The chain combines TRBV5-6 with TRBJ2-7; D perhaps matches TRBD2 (6 bases). CDR1 and CDR2 from the germline V gene are SGHDT and YYEEEE. This CDR3 comprises 15 residues. Trimming shortened V by 7 bases and J by 0 bases, and 17 bases separated the two germline ends. Written as DNA, the CDR3 is TGTGCCAGCGCTCCAGCCCTAGCGTCCTCCTACGAGCAGTACTTC. Residues: CASAPALASSYEQYF.

The rearrangement links TRBV10-3 to TRBJ2-7; 10 bases map to TRBD1. The V gene's germline CDR1 is ENHRY and CDR2 SYGVKD. With 6 bases clipped from V and 4 bases from J, the junction kept 6 bases outside the gene matches. The CDR3 contains 14 residues. CDR3 sequence reads: CAISPGTGEYEQYF. The DNA for the CDR3 is TGTGCCATCAGCCCCGGGACAGGGGAATACGAGCAGTACTTC.

V usage is TRBV6-5 and J usage is TRBJ2-7; a possible D gene is TRBD2 (6 bases). Germline V gives CDR1 MNHEY, CDR2 SVGAGI. Trimming took off 0 bases at V and 6 bases at J, with 15 bases between the two ends. The CDR3 length is 15 residues. CDR3 DNA: TGTGCCAGCAGTTACTCCCCCCCGGGAGTTGGCGAGCAGTACTTC. Translation gives CASSYSPPGVGEQYF.

CDR3 loop: CASSSNTGNEKLFF. In DNA form, the CDR3 reads TGCGCCAGCAGCTCGAACACCGGTAATGAAAAACTGTTTTTT. The V gene is TRBV5-1, the J gene TRBJ1-4; D remains ambiguous. CDR3 length: 14 residues. Germline loops: CDR1 SGHRS, CDR2 YFSETQ. Between the trimmed V and J ends, which lost 3 bases and 4 bases, there was a span of 10 bases.

The rearrangement uses TRBV7-9 and TRBJ2-3, with TRBD2 identical over 7 bases. Germline assignment: CDR1 SEHNR and CDR2 FQNEAQ (reference sequence). V trimming: 3 bases; J trimming: 2 bases; junction bases outside the gene matches: 2. The CDR3 is made up of 14 amino acids. DNA of the CDR3: TGTGCCAGCAGCTTCCGGGACTACACAGATACGCAGTATTTT. This encodes CASSFRDYTDTQYF.

V gene TRBV5-4 combines with J gene TRBJ1-2; TRBD1 might be the D (5 bases). Germline V gene data show CDR1 as SGHNT and CDR2 as YYREEE (reference sequence). There are 12 residues in the CDR3. Deletions cut 2 bases from V and 8 bases from J, with 10 bases between. The CDR3 reads CASSFEGMGYTF. The CDR3 DNA reads TGTGCCAGCAGCTTTGAGGGGATGGGCTACACCTTC.

The rearrangement links TRBV20-1 to TRBJ2-1; D unclear. The V gene's germline CDR1 is DFQATT and CDR2 SNEGSKA (reference sequence). The CDR3 is 11 residues long. V was clipped by 1 base and J by 8 bases, with 6 bases between them. The CDR3 protein is CSARGGYEQFF. DNA of the CDR3: TGCAGTGCTAGAGGAGGTTATGAGCAGTTCTTC.

This sequence joins TRBV7-9 and TRBJ2-5; tentatively, D is TRBD1 (6 bases). Deletions cut 5 bases from V and 3 bases from J, with 13 bases between. This CDR3 region has 14 residues. Germline V gene sequence: CDR1 SEHNR, CDR2 FQNEAQ (reference sequence). DNA for the CDR3: TGTGCCAGCAGCCTACAGGGATCCGAAGAGACCCAGTACTTC. This codes for CASSLQGSEETQYF. Supplemented by reference TRBV7-9 and TRBJ2-5, the full variable domain reads DTGVSQNPRHKITKRGQNVTFRCDPISEHNRLYWYRQTLGQGPEFLTYFQNEAQLEKSRLLSDRFSAERPKGSFSTLEIQRTEQGDSAMYLCASSLQGSEETQYFGPGTRLLVL.

V gene TRBV7-3 combines with J gene TRBJ1-2; D not certain. Germline CDR1 SGHTA, CDR2 FQGTGA. There are 12 residues in the CDR3. V dropped 5 bases and J dropped 12 bases, with 16 bases sitting between them. The CDR3 DNA is TGTGCCAGCAGCCCCCTGCGAGACATCAACACCTTC. This encodes CASSPLRDINTF.

The V and J genes are TRBV5-1 and TRBJ2-3; 8 nucleotides agree with TRBD2. V shed 6 bases and J 1 base; nucleotides not matched to a gene: 4. This CDR3 is built from 14 residues. Germline V gives CDR1 SGHRS, CDR2 YFSETQ. Here the CDR3 DNA reads TGCGCCAGCATGGAACTAGCGGGCACAGATACGCAGTATTTT. The encoded protein is CASMELAGTDTQYF.

The chain combines TRBV19 with TRBJ2-2, with TRBD2 matching 10 bases. This CDR3 spans 17 amino acids. Germline assignment: CDR1 LNHDA and CDR2 SQIVND (reference sequence). Losses at the gene ends were 8 bases for V and 0 bases for J; bases not matched to a gene: 9. The CDR3 sequence: CASQPGLATANTGELFF. The DNA for the CDR3 is TGTGCCAGTCAACCGGGACTAGCGACCGCGAACACCGGGGAGCTGTTTTTT.

This chain links TRBV10-2 with TRBJ1-1; 8 positions agree with TRBD1. With V trimmed by 7 bases and J by 2 bases, 3 bases remained unmatched. The germline gives CDR1 WSHSY, CDR2 SAAADI. There are 13 residues in the CDR3. The DNA for the CDR3 is TGCGCCAGCAAGGGACAGGATAACACTGAAGCTTTCTTT. This sequence encodes CASKGQDNTEAFF.

The chain has TRBV7-9 and TRBJ1-5; D unresolved. From germline, CDR1 is SEHNR and CDR2 FQNEAQ (reference sequence). The CDR3 covers 15 residues. Trimming took off 4 bases at V and 3 bases at J, with 13 bases between the two ends. DNA of the CDR3: TGTGCCAGCAGCTCCTCAGACCGCTACAATCAGCCCCAGCATTTT. It yields the protein CASSSSDRYNQPQHF.

V usage is TRBV27 and J usage is TRBJ2-1, with TRBD2 identical over 7 bases. The CDR3 sequence is 13 residues long. Trimming removed 3 bases from V and 9 bases from J; junction bases left unmatched: 5. The V gene's germline CDR1 is MNHEY and CDR2 SMNVEV (reference sequence). The CDR3, as DNA: TGTGCCAGCAGTTTTGGGGAGGGCATTGAGCAGTTCTTC. Amino acids: CASSFGEGIEQFF.

The rearrangement joins TRBV10-3 to TRBJ2-1; 10 bases agree with TRBD2. This CDR3 is 16 amino acids long. Germline trimming cut 7 bases from V and 6 bases from J; bases unmatched to any gene: 12. The germline V gene encodes CDR1 ENHRY and CDR2 SYGVKD. DNA for the CDR3: TGTGCCATCAACAAAAAGCGGGAGGGCCGAATCAATGAGCAGTTCTTC. Its protein product is CAINKKREGRINEQFF.

The gene calls are TRBV10-1 and TRBJ2-7; 7 bases fit TRBD1. This CDR3 is 15 amino acids long. V shed 5 bases and J 5 bases; nucleotides not matched to a gene: 12. Germline V lookup: CDR1 WNHNN, CDR2 SYGVQD (reference sequence). This CDR3 reads CASSPRGGSIHEQYF. DNA of the CDR3: TGCGCCAGCAGTCCCCGAGGGGGCAGTATCCACGAGCAGTACTTC.

The chain employs TRBV7-3 and TRBJ2-3; a weak D match, TRBD2 (6 bases). The length of the CDR3 is 17 residues. The V and J ends lost 1 base and 6 bases respectively, with 20 bases between them. Germline CDR1 is SGHTA and CDR2 is FQGTGA. This chain's CDR3 is CASSLMVSGGPLDTQYF. The CDR3 bases are TGTGCCAGCAGCTTAATGGTCTCCGGGGGTCCCCTGGATACGCAGTATTTT.

V gene TRBV6-5 combines with J gene TRBJ1-2; tentatively, D is TRBD1 (5 bases). Germline V gene lookup returns CDR1 MNHEY and CDR2 SVGAGI. The CDR3 totals 13 residues. The V end lost 2 bases, the J end lost 5 bases, and 9 bases lay between the germline ends. The DNA of the CDR3 is TGTGCCAGCAGTTACGGGGACGAATATGGCTACACCTTC. Its protein is CASSYGDEYGYTF.

V gene TRBV19 combines with J gene TRBJ2-5; 10 positions match TRBD2. Germline lookup yields CDR1 LNHDA and CDR2 SQIVND (reference sequence). J was trimmed by 5 bases and V by 3 bases; bases with no gene match: 6. The CDR3 is 15 residues long. The CDR3 DNA reads TGTGCCAGTAGTATCGGACTAGCGGACTGGGAGACCCAGTACTTC. Translated: CASSIGLADWETQYF. The entire variable domain, with the rest obtained from reference TRBV19 and TRBJ2-5, is as follows: DGGITQSPKYLFRKEGQNVTLSCEQNLNHDAMYWYRQDPGQGLRLIYYSQIVNDFQKGDIAEGYSVSREKKESFPLTVTSAQKNPTAFYLCASSIGLADWETQYFGPGTRLLVL.

The gene calls are TRBV6-4 and TRBJ2-5; perhaps TRBD2 as D (6 bases). CDR1 MRHNA and CDR2 SNTAGT come from the germline V gene. The CDR3 runs 13 residues. V was clipped by 4 bases and J by 6 bases, with 12 bases between them. The CDR3 bases are TGTGCCAGCAGTGTTTTCGGAGGGCAGACCCAGTACTTC. It encodes CASSVFGGQTQYF.

The rearrangement links TRBV2 to TRBJ1-6; D is unresolved. Germline CDR1 SNHLY, CDR2 FYNNEI. The CDR3 runs to 16 residues. Trimming stripped 3 bases from V and 7 bases from J, with 16 bases between. CDR3 DNA sequence: TGTGCCAGCAGTGAGCCCAGGCCCCGACCCAATTCACCCCTCCACTTT. Translated, it gives CASSEPRPRPNSPLHF. The complete variable domain, with remaining parts taken from reference TRBV2 and TRBJ1-6, reads EPEVTQTPSHQVTQMGQEVILRCVPISNHLYFYWYRQILGQKVEFLVSFYNNEISEKSEIFDDQFSVERPDGSNFTLKIRSTKLEDSAMYFCASSEPRPRPNSPLHFGNGTRLTVT.

This rearrangement joins TRBV7-6 to TRBJ2-7; the D gene could be TRBD1 or TRBD2 (5 bases each). V lost 1 base and J lost 1, with 11 bases in between. Per the germline V gene, CDR1 is SGHVS and CDR2 is FNYEAQ. This CDR3 has 15 amino acids. The CDR3 here is CASSLDDRGSYEQYF. The CDR3 DNA follows: TGTGCCAGCAGCTTAGACGACAGAGGGTCCTACGAGCAGTACTTC.

V gene TRBV2 combines with J gene TRBJ1-5; perhaps TRBD1 as D (6 bases). The CDR3 consists of 15 residues. V lost 6 bases and J lost 1, with 13 bases in between. The germline V gene encodes CDR1 SNHLY and CDR2 FYNNEI. CDR3 bases: TGTGCCAGCAGAGTGGGACATTCCAGCAATCAGCCCCAGCATTTT. Amino acid sequence: CASRVGHSSNQPQHF.